This paragraph reports one T cell receptor (beta chain). These data originate in a study of blood T cell repertoires in COVID-19. Study-level background: Researchers got acute and convalescent COVID-19 samples from the United States, Italy and Spain. The analysed material was cDNA or gDNA that came from T cells, B-cell-depleted T cells, or PBMCs.

In the source study's methods: Nucleated cell number was recorded as an estimate derived from reference gene primer amplification. This table comes from immunoSEQ multiplex PCR, and its TCRdb copy is limited to in-frame clones, with some not included. The DNA gave D and trimming, while V, J and clone size come from that table. This repertoire shows 240,000 or so clones, over 65% found once; its top ten account for around 3.4%. This CDR3 has 14 residues. Germline-derived CDR1 and CDR2 are MNHEY and SVGAGI. V was clipped by 6 bases and J by 4 bases; unmatched bases: 8. This TCR came from a woman at least 80 years old with acute or convalescent COVID-19. The chain combines TRBV6-5 with TRBJ1-2; TRBD1 aligns across 7 bases. Sequencing used peripheral blood. CDR3 sequence (DNA): TGTGCCAGCAGCTCTAGGACAGGTGCCTATGGCTACACCTTC. Encoded protein: CASSSRTGAYGYTF.